These T cell receptor beta chains were read from a single sample in a study of shared clonotypes between healthy human individuals. Data came from immunoSEQ multiplex PCR; TCRdb stores just in-frame clones and leaves some out. The repertoire holds some 2.1 million clones, with about 95% as singletons. The specimen sequenced was naive CD4+ T cells sorted from blood. The receptors were gathered from a man aged 18 to 30 in good health. The CDR3 runs from the conserved cysteine through the conserved F or W. D genes are given only for firm matches. Some rows mark clone size as missing; the rest say once, few, many or name a class of expanded clone.

abundance	v_gene	d_gene	j_gene	CDR3nt	CDR3aa
NA	TRBV11-2	TRBD1	TRBJ1-4	TGTGCCAGCAGCGTATCCGGGACAGCCCTCGGAAAACTGTTTTTT	CASSVSGTALGKLFF
NA	TRBV5-1	NA	TRBJ2-3	TGCGCCAGCAGCTTGGCGGTTCAAGATACGCAGTATTTT	CASSLAVQDTQYF
NA	TRBV5-1	TRBD1	TRBJ1-1	TGCGCCAGCAGCGCGACCGGGACAGGACTGAAAGCTTTCTTT	CASSATGTGLKAFF
NA	TRBV28	TRBD2	TRBJ2-3	TGTGCCAGCAGTCAAGCGGGGGGGCGTACAGATACGCAGTATTTT	CASSQAGGRTDTQYF
NA	TRBV25-1	NA	TRBJ1-1	TGTGCCAGCAGTGGGGTAGGGTCTGAAGCTTTCTTT	CASSGVGSEAFF
NA	TRBV28	NA	TRBJ1-1	TGTGCCACGGATGGGGGGCTGGACACTGAAGCTTTCTTT	CATDGGLDTEAFF
NA	TRBV9	NA	TRBJ2-5	TGTGCCAGCAGCGTAGGAATGCAGGGGTTCGCAGAGACCCAGTACTTC	CASSVGMQGFAETQYF
NA	TRBV11-3	NA	TRBJ2-3	TGTGCCAGCAGCTTAGATCGTGGCACAGATACGCAGTATTTT	CASSLDRGTDTQYF
NA	TRBV5-6	NA	TRBJ1-5	TGTGCCAGCAGCTTGGCCGGGGTACCATATCAGCCCCAGCATTTT	CASSLAGVPYQPQHF
NA	TRBV20-1	NA	TRBJ2-7	TGCAGTGCTTTAGCGAGCTACGAGCAGTACTTC	CSALASYEQYF
NA	TRBV11-2	TRBD2	TRBJ2-7	TGTGCCAGCAGACCGGGACTAGGGGGCTACGAGCAGTACTTC	CASRPGLGGYEQYF
NA	TRBV2	TRBD1	TRBJ1-6	TGTGCCAGCACCACTCCAGGGGGCCCTAATTCACCCCTCCACTTT	CASTTPGGPNSPLHF
NA	TRBV30	TRBD1	TRBJ2-5	TGTGCCTGGAGTTTTGTGACAGGGAATGAAGAGACCCAGTACTTC	CAWSFVTGNEETQYF
NA	TRBV11-2	NA	TRBJ1-2	TGTGCCAGCAGCCTTGGCACTGCAAGTTATGGCTACACCTTC	CASSLGTASYGYTF
NA	TRBV9	TRBD1	TRBJ2-5	TGTGCCAGCAGCCCGGGACAGGGATATTCAGAGACCCAGTACTTC	CASSPGQGYSETQYF
NA	TRBV10-3	NA	TRBJ2-5	TGTGCCACCCGGGGGGAGACCCAGTACTTC	CATRGETQYF
NA	TRBV29-1	TRBD2	TRBJ2-1	TGCAGCGCCAGCGGGAGTATTGGCAATGAGCAGTTCTTC	CSASGSIGNEQFF
NA	TRBV30	NA	TRBJ1-2	TGTGCCTGGACCAGGACAGCATATGGCTACACCTTC	CAWTRTAYGYTF
NA	TRBV28	NA	TRBJ2-7	TGTGCCAGCAGCCCCGAGGGATCCTACTACGAGCAGTACTTC	CASSPEGSYYEQYF
NA	TRBV5-1	TRBD1	TRBJ2-1	TGCGCCAGCAGCCCCGGGACAGGCTACGACAATGAGCAGTTCTTC	CASSPGTGYDNEQFF
once	TRBV5-6	NA	TRBJ2-6	TGTGCCAGCAGCTTGGCGGACAGAGATTTCGGGGCCAACGTCCTGACTTTC	CASSLADRDFGANVLTF
NA	TRBV7-2	NA	TRBJ1-6	TGTGCCAGCAGGGGTGGGGGCCGGAATTCACCCCTCCACTTT	CASRGGGRNSPLHF
NA	TRBV30	TRBD2	TRBJ2-5	TGTGCCTGGAGTGTACTGAGGACTAGCGGGAGTCAAGAGACCCAGTACTTC	CAWSVLRTSGSQETQYF
NA	TRBV5-1	TRBD2	TRBJ2-5	TGCGCCAGCAGCTTGGAAATAGCGGGAGGCAAAGAGACCCAGTACTTC	CASSLEIAGGKETQYF
NA	TRBV4-3	NA	TRBJ2-1	TGCGCCAGCAGCCGCGGAAGCGGACTGAGCTCCTACAATGAGCAGTTCTTC	CASSRGSGLSSYNEQFF
NA	TRBV30	NA	TRBJ1-1	TGTGCCTGGAGTTCCGGGACATTGAACACTGAAGCTTTCTTT	CAWSSGTLNTEAFF
once	TRBV30	NA	TRBJ1-4	TGTGCCTGGAGTGTAGGTGGACAGCCTGTTTTT	CAWSVGGQPVF
NA	TRBV27	NA	TRBJ1-6	TGTGCCAGCAGTCCTTTTCCTAATTCACCCCTCCACTTT	CASSPFPNSPLHF
NA	TRBV5-1	TRBD1	TRBJ2-3	TGCGCCAGCAGCGTGGACAGGACTAGCACAGATACGCAGTATTTT	CASSVDRTSTDTQYF
NA	TRBV20-1	NA	TRBJ2-7	TGCAGTGCTCAACAGTCCTACGAGCAGTACTTC	CSAQQSYEQYF
NA	TRBV5-1	TRBD2	TRBJ2-1	TGCGCCAGCAGCTTGGCGAGGCTAGCGGGAGTCCGCGGTGTGGACAATGAGCAGTTCTTC	CASSLARLAGVRGVDNEQFF
NA	TRBV28	TRBD1	TRBJ2-1	TGTGCCAGCAGTGGGACAGACTACAATGAGCAGTTCTTC	CASSGTDYNEQFF
NA	TRBV2	NA	TRBJ2-7	TGTGCCAGCAGTGAAGCAATAGCCTCCTACGAGCAGTACTTC	CASSEAIASYEQYF
once	TRBV27	NA	TRBJ1-2	TGTGCCAGCAAGGGCAGGGCCTATGGCTACACCTTC	CASKGRAYGYTF
NA	TRBV6-6	NA	TRBJ1-3	TGTGCCAGCAGTTACACACAGGGAAACACCATATATTTT	CASSYTQGNTIYF
NA	TRBV5-4	NA	TRBJ2-1	TGTGCCAGCAGCTTGGCGTGGCGGCAAGACAATGAGCAGTTCTTC	CASSLAWRQDNEQFF
NA	TRBV20-1	NA	TRBJ1-2	TGCAGTGCCCAGGTGGGATATGGCTACACCTTC	CSAQVGYGYTF
NA	TRBV7-9	NA	TRBJ2-3	TGTGCCAGCAGCTTCCGGCTGGCTAGCACAGATACGCAGTATTTT	CASSFRLASTDTQYF
NA	TRBV5-1	NA	TRBJ1-5	TGCGCCAGCAGCTTGTCAGGGGACCAGCCCCAGCATTTT	CASSLSGDQPQHF
NA	TRBV5-1	TRBD2	TRBJ2-2	TGCGCCAGCAGCTCCAGACTAGCGGGAAGCGGGGAGCTGTTTTTT	CASSSRLAGSGELFF
NA	TRBV10-1	NA	TRBJ2-7	TGCGCCAGCAGTGAGTCGGGACCTTACGAGCAGTACTTC	CASSESGPYEQYF
NA	TRBV18	TRBD1	TRBJ1-2	TGTGCCAGCTCCCCTCTACAGGGGGAGAACTATGGCTACACCTTC	CASSPLQGENYGYTF
NA	TRBV4-3	TRBD2	TRBJ2-1	TGCGCCAGCAGCCAAGACGCACTAGCGGGCAATGAGCAGTTCTTC	CASSQDALAGNEQFF
NA	TRBV5-6	TRBD2	TRBJ2-7	TGTGCCAGCAGCCTCCCGACTAGCGGATCCTACGAGCAGTACTTC	CASSLPTSGSYEQYF
NA	TRBV5-4	NA	TRBJ2-6	TGTGCCAGCAGCTTGGGGACACCGAGATCTGGGGCCAACGTCCTGACTTTC	CASSLGTPRSGANVLTF
NA	TRBV15	NA	TRBJ1-1	TGTGCCACCAGCAGACCTTCTTTGAACAGGGCTGAAGCTTTCTTT	CATSRPSLNRAEAFF
NA	TRBV28	TRBD1	TRBJ1-3	TGTGCCAGCAGTTTGGGACAGATATCTGGAAACACCATATATTTT	CASSLGQISGNTIYF
NA	TRBV6-5	TRBD1	TRBJ1-2	TGTGCCAGCAGTACCCTCGGACAGGGAAACTATGGCTACACCTTC	CASSTLGQGNYGYTF
NA	TRBV5-4	TRBD1	TRBJ2-1	TGTGCCAGCAGCTTGGGACAGGGGGCGTGGAATGAGCAGTTCTTC	CASSLGQGAWNEQFF